One and the same sample provided the 13 T cell receptor beta chains below, sequenced in a study of T cells in Graves' hyperthyroidism and ophthalmopathy. The source material, RNA transcripts, was used to amplify TCR beta CDR3 regions. Primed by the HTBI set, a first-round RT-PCR was run on the TCR CDR3. TCRdb passed the multiplex PCR reads through MiXCR, listing each CDR3 protein once. The table shows 660,000 or so distinct CDR3 sequences, with over 40% occurring only once. The specimen sequenced was peripheral blood or thyroid tissue (not recorded which). The receptors derive from an adult man with Graves' disease, either hyperthyroidism or ophthalmopathy (not recorded which).

The rearrangement uses TRBV2 and TRBJ2-2; 7 positions agree with TRBD1. Germline V lookup: CDR1 SNHLY, CDR2 FYNNEI. CDR3 length: 14 amino acids. The junction had 6 bases not matched to a gene; V was cut back by 5 bases and J by 6 bases. In DNA form, the CDR3 reads TGTGCCAGCAGTTACCGGGGACAGTCCGGGGAGCTGTTTTTT. Its protein is CASSYRGQSGELFF.

With respect to this clonotype: The conserved closing phenylalanine or tryptophan is absent in this CDR3, likely reflecting a read error. The DNA is left out, because the CDR3 cannot be placed on it with certainty; the CDR3 is given as TCRdb lists it. The CDR3 here is CSVEGRGYEQYFGP. This chain joins TRBV29-1 and TRBJ1-4; TRBD1 is taken as the D call from the table, unchecked against the DNA. The CDR3 is 14 amino acids long, termini counted. Germline CDR1 and CDR2: SQVTM and ANQGSEA.

This clonotype was detected many times. V usage is TRBV6-6 and J usage is TRBJ1-4, with 10 bases lining up with TRBD1. The CDR3 extends over 12 amino acids. The V segment lost 10 bases and the J segment 8 bases; nucleotides outside the gene matches: 4. CDR1 and CDR2 from the germline V gene are MNHNY and SVGAGI (reference sequence). The CDR3 coding sequence is TGTGCCACCGGGACAGGGGTGGAAAAACTGTTTTTT. Protein sequence: CATGTGVEKLFF.

The chain uses TRBV11-1 and TRBJ1-6; a weak D match, TRBD1 (6 bases). V lost 4 bases to trimming and J lost 0 bases, with 10 bases between them. The germline V gene has CDR1 SGHAT and CDR2 FQDESV (reference sequence). CDR3 length: 16 amino acids. CDR3 bases: TGTGCCAGCAGCTATACAGGGATCTCCTATAATTCACCCCTCCACTTT. Translation: CASSYTGISYNSPLHF.

The chain recombines TRBV5-7 with TRBJ1-6; the match to TRBD1 covers 11 bases. TRBV5-7 is placed among ORFs of uncertain function. With V trimmed by 2 bases and J by 10 bases, 8 bases remained unmatched. This CDR3 is built from 16 residues. CDR3 amino acids: CASSFRDRGSGSPLHF. The CDR3 bases are TGTGCCAGCAGCTTCCGGGACAGGGGGTCGGGGTCACCCCTCCACTTT.

A remark on this clonotype: The junction departs from the called germline gene at one end, perhaps through a read error. The rearrangement uses TRBV10-3 and TRBJ1-6, with 7 bases fitting TRBD1. Germline V CDR1 and CDR2: ENHRY, SYGVKD. There are 14 residues in the CDR3. The CDR3: CASSGQATNSPLHF. The CDR3 bases are TGTGCCAGCAGTGGACAGGCAACCAATTCACCCCTCCACTTT.

This rearrangement joins TRBV7-6 to TRBJ1-1; no firm D call. CDR1 SGHVS and CDR2 FNYEAQ come from the germline V gene. This CDR3 is built from 15 residues. The ends were cut back, 5 bases at V and 1 base at J, with 14 bases in the middle. This chain's CDR3 is CASSRRLVGNTEAFF. CDR3 nucleotide sequence: TGTGCCAGCAGCCGTCGTTTAGTGGGGAACACTGAAGCTTTCTTT. Filled out from reference TRBV7-6 and TRBJ1-1, the complete variable domain reads GAGVSQSPRYKVTKRGQDVALRCDPISGHVSLYWYRQALGQGPEFLTYFNYEAQQDKSGLPNDRFSAERPEGSISTLTIQRTEQRDSAMYRCASSRRLVGNTEAFFGQGTRLTVV.

Concerning this clonotype: Its ends do not fully match the called genes, so a read error is possible. This chain uses TRBV5-1 with TRBJ1-3; no clear D. CDR1 is SGHRS and CDR2 is YFSETQ in the germline V gene. This CDR3 has 14 residues. CDR3: CASGLYGSGNTIYF. DNA of the CDR3: TGCGCCAGCGGCTTGTACGGGTCCGGAAACACCATATATTTT. The full variable domain, rest sourced from reference TRBV5-1 and TRBJ1-3, is KAGVTQTPRYLIKTRGQQVTLSCSPISGHRSVSWYQQTPGQGLQFLFEYFSETQRNKGNFPGRFSGRQFSNSRSEMNVSTLELGDSALYLCASGLYGSGNTIYFGEGSWLTVV.

The chain carries TRBV24-1 and TRBJ2-5; 10 bases agree with TRBD1. The J call may be wrong; the DNA end is better matched by TRBJ2-6. The CDR3 covers 16 residues. The germline V gene has CDR1 KGHDR and CDR2 SFDVKD. The CDR3 DNA reads as TGTGCCACCAGATCCGGGACAGGGGTGAAGGCCAACGTCCTGACTTTC. It is translated as CATRSGTGVKANVLTF.

The V and J genes are TRBV7-8 and TRBJ1-5; perhaps TRBD1 as D (5 bases). CDR1 SGHVS and CDR2 FQNEAQ come from the germline V gene. Deletions cut 5 bases from V and 9 bases from J, with 23 bases between. There are 16 residues in the CDR3. DNA of the CDR3: TGTGCCAGCAGCCTAAGACTAGGGGACCCCGCAGGGCCCCAGCATTTT. It translates to CASSLRLGDPAGPQHF.

The chain has TRBV6-1 and TRBJ2-5; D remains ambiguous. Germline assignment: CDR1 MNHNS and CDR2 SASEGT. Trimming left V 9 bases short and J 5 bases short, with 13 bases between. The length of the CDR3 is 12 residues. The CDR3 nucleotides read TGTGCCAGGGGCGAGGTCGGGGAGACCCAGTACTTC. Translation gives CARGEVGETQYF.

V usage is TRBV7-2 and J usage is TRBJ2-2, with D possibly being TRBD2 (5 bases). Germline-derived CDR1 and CDR2 are SGHTA and FQGNSA. V lost 5 bases, J lost 0 bases, and 13 bases lay in between. There are 16 residues in the CDR3. CDR3 sequence: CASSKGSGANTGELFF. The DNA of the CDR3 is TGTGCCAGCAGCAAAGGAAGCGGCGCGAACACCGGGGAGCTGTTTTTT.

V gene TRBV7-2 combines with J gene TRBJ1-6; D may be TRBD1 (6 bases). Trimming stripped 1 base from V and 9 bases from J, with 10 bases between. The CDR3 totals 14 residues. Germline V gene sequence: CDR1 SGHTA, CDR2 FQGNSA. CDR3 nucleotide sequence: TGTGCCAGCAGCTTAGTGGACAGCCGTTCACCCCTCCACTTT. This encodes CASSLVDSRSPLHF.